Below are 5 T cell receptor beta chains sequenced from a single sample in a study of cytomegalovirus exposure and HLA in healthy donors. PCR involved 60 Vbeta and 13 Jbeta primers. The data were produced by immunoSEQ multiplex PCR, yet TCRdb's version contains in-frame clones alone and is incomplete. The data hold around 140,000 clones, with 80% observed a single time. What was sequenced was PBMCs. Every receptor here comes from a man aged 35 to 55 in good health and CMV-seronegative.

This chain links TRBV7-9 with TRBJ1-5; 9 nucleotides line up with TRBD1. The germline V gene encodes CDR1 SEHNR and CDR2 FQNEAQ (reference sequence). The V segment lost 4 bases and the J segment 5 bases; nucleotides outside the gene matches: 6. CDR3 length equals 15 residues. This chain's CDR3 is CASSSTDRGYQPQHF. CDR3 nucleotides: TGTGCCAGCAGCTCAACTGACAGGGGGTATCAGCCCCAGCATTTT.

The rearrangement links TRBV5-8 to TRBJ1-5; 11 bases fit TRBD1. CDR3 length: 18 residues. Trimming took 5 bases from V and 0 from J; bases not matched to a gene: 10. Germline CDR1 SGHTS, CDR2 YDEGEE. This CDR3 reads CASRQDRGLRYSNQPQHF. The DNA for the CDR3 is TGTGCCAGCAGACAGGACAGGGGGCTGAGATATAGCAATCAGCCCCAGCATTTT.

A word on this clone: This sample includes further DNA sequences coding for the same CDR3. The chain couples TRBV6-5 to TRBJ1-6; D is possibly TRBD1 (5 bases). There are 15 residues in the CDR3. The V gene's germline CDR1 is MNHEY and CDR2 SVGAGI. Trimming stripped 1 base from V and 6 bases from J, with 10 bases between. The CDR3 sequence is CASSYLGAINSPLHF. Here the CDR3 DNA reads TGTGCCAGCAGTTACTTAGGGGCTATTAATTCACCCCTCCACTTT.

V and J are TRBV6-5 and TRBJ1-5, with D uncertain. The germline CDR1 and CDR2 sequences are MNHEY and SVGAGI. The CDR3 loop spans 15 amino acids. V was cut by 7 bases and J by 0 bases, with 13 bases left in between. CDR3 sequence reads: CASKIGRDSNQPQHF. The CDR3 nucleotides read TGTGCCAGCAAAATCGGACGGGATAGCAATCAGCCCCAGCATTTT.

The chain employs TRBV2 and TRBJ1-6; maybe TRBD1 (6 bases). Germline V gene data show CDR1 as SNHLY and CDR2 as FYNNEI. This CDR3 is built from 13 residues. V was trimmed by 7 bases and J by 10 bases, leaving 14 bases between them. CDR3 protein: CASTGGLGSPLHF. The CDR3, as DNA: TGTGCCAGCACGGGGGGGCTCGGATCACCCCTCCACTTT. Full variable domain (outside the CDR3, taken from reference TRBV2 and TRBJ1-6): EPEVTQTPSHQVTQMGQEVILRCVPISNHLYFYWYRQILGQKVEFLVSFYNNEISEKSEIFDDQFSVERPDGSNFTLKIRSTKLEDSAMYFCASTGGLGSPLHFGNGTRLTVT.